The present T cell receptor (beta chain) was sequenced within a study of blood T cells in healthy people across ages. Findings and caveats of the study: Greater diversity and more naive CD4+ cells were seen in long-lived donors than in aged donors.

For this clonotype: Its specificity is unknown.

V gave up 0 bases and J gave up 6 bases, with 18 bases separating them. From germline, CDR1 is SQVTM and CDR2 ANQGSEA. The CDR3 extends over 16 amino acids. It was with a sample-barcoded 5' primer and a J-beta primer mix that a second PCR of roughly 7 to 12 cycles was run. At least 2.5 million CDR3-containing paired-end reads were obtained per sample. TCRdb re-called the 5' RACE reads through MiXCR, storing one row per CDR3 protein. Of 760,000 or so distinct CDR3 sequences listed, about 25% are singletons. These same records also appear under a second study, on T cells of mothers and their children. As reported in that work: Related mother-child pairs shared slightly more overlap than unrelated pairs, but the difference was non-significant.

This TCR was recovered from a boy younger than 18 in good health. V usage is TRBV29-1 and J usage is TRBJ2-1; weak D call: TRBD2 (5 bases). Sequencing input: blood. CDR3 loop: CSVEDFGEPEGNEQFF. The CDR3 nucleotides read TGCAGCGTTGAAGATTTCGGAGAACCCGAGGGCAATGAGCAGTTCTTC.